This entry describes one T cell receptor beta chain. V lost 2 bases and J lost 3; bases outside the gene matches: 7. This CDR3 spans 17 amino acids. CDR1 MGHRA and CDR2 YSYEKL come from the germline V gene. The sample originates from a study of blood T cell repertoires in COVID-19. Study in general: COVID-19 samples from acute and convalescent phases originated in the United States, Italy and Spain. In each case, the material was cDNA or gDNA derived from T cells, B-cell-depleted T cells, or PBMCs.

Authors' methods: By means of reference gene primer amplification, nucleated cell counts were estimated. Assay used: immunoSEQ multiplex PCR; TCRdb lists only in-frame clones, some missing. That table is the source of V, J and clone size, and D and trimming were worked out from the DNA. Of approximately 210,000 clones in the sample, around 92% were seen once. The rearrangement joins TRBV4-1 to TRBJ2-1; 10 positions match TRBD2. The sample was peripheral blood. This clonotype was obtained from a man aged 25 to 40 with acute or convalescent COVID-19. CDR3 protein: CASSQSYSGGYYNEQFF. The DNA for the CDR3 is TGCGCCAGCAGCCAATCCTATAGCGGGGGGTACTACAATGAGCAGTTCTTC.